The source of this TCR beta chain is a study of blood T cell repertoires in COVID-19. Whole-study context: Some COVID-19 samples were acute and others convalescent; all came from the United States, Italy and Spain. The analysed material was cDNA or gDNA that came from T cells, B-cell-depleted T cells, or PBMCs.

In the authors' methods: Counts of nucleated cells, estimated from reference gene primer amplification, were obtained. TCRdb's copy holds only in-frame clones and misses some; the assay was immunoSEQ multiplex PCR. V, J and clone size are those of that table, while D and trimming were read from the DNA. The sample lists about 87,000 clones, approximately 83% occurring once. The CDR3 has 16 residues. Germline V CDR1 and CDR2: SGHNT, YENEEA. Trimming cost V 1 base and J 9 bases; bases outside gene matches: 7. The sequence derives from a woman in her 70s with acute or convalescent COVID-19. The chain combines TRBV11-3 with TRBJ2-1; TRBD2 aligns across 12 bases. The sequenced sample consisted of peripheral blood. In nucleotides, the CDR3 is TGTGCCAGCAGCTTAGGAGCTAGCGGGGGGGCCCTTGAGCAGTTCTTC. The encoded protein is CASSLGASGGALEQFF.